This T cell receptor beta chain was obtained from a study of human T cells and chemical hapten exposure. Study-level background: Small pooled library volume differences mainly caused per-sample TCR yield variation.

Unique molecular identifiers were attached to individual cDNA molecules within the library. One entry per CDR3 protein, called by TCRdb with MiXCR from the RACE reads. The data contain 65,000 to 80,000 distinct CDR3 sequences, 8.6% of them singletons. Germline CDR1 reads MNHNY; CDR2 reads SVGAGI (reference sequence). Trimming left V 0 bases short and J 2 bases short, with 20 bases between. This CDR3 contains 19 residues. Described time point: healthy volunteer bleed at 6 weeks. The authors extracted total RNA from unfractionated whole blood. This clonotype was counted a few times. The clonotype comes from a male donor in good health. Some clones in this sample may be carry-over from other donors' samples. Sample: whole blood. V is TRBV6-6 and J is TRBJ1-5; D ambiguous. The CDR3 region has the DNA TGTGCCAGCAGTTACTCGTTAAATGCGGAGAGGGAGGGCAATCAGCCCCAGCATTTT. It is translated as CASSYSLNAEREGNQPQHF.